Below, 2 T cell receptor beta chains from the same sample are listed, as sequenced in a study of radiation and T cells in renal cell carcinoma. Profiled with immunoSEQ multiplex PCR; TCRdb holds only in-frame clones, not every one. The sample holds about 91,000 clones, about 79% seen once. The time point denotes: baseline pretreatment blood. This sample's treatment: 15 Gy SBRT to primary tumor, nephrectomy 4 weeks later. This specimen was blood, taken from a patient whose treatment included radiotherapy and nephrectomy. The receptors were sampled from a man in his 60s with renal cell carcinoma.

The V and J genes are TRBV2 and TRBJ2-2, with D perhaps TRBD2 (6 bases). This CDR3 is 16 amino acids long. V lost 2 bases and J lost 4, with 14 bases in between. Germline V CDR1 and CDR2: SNHLY, FYNNEI. CDR3 amino acids: CASSEFTGEVTGELFF. CDR3 coding DNA: TGTGCCAGCAGTGAATTTACGGGGGAGGTCACCGGGGAGCTGTTTTTT.

CDR3 nucleotide sequence: TGTGCCAGCAGTTTAAATAGGGCAGAGAAAAGATATAGCAATCAGCCCCAGCATTTT. Translation: CASSLNRAEKRYSNQPQHF. This sequence joins TRBV28 and TRBJ1-5; D remains ambiguous. Trimming left V 2 bases short and J 0 bases short, with 20 bases between. The CDR3 totals 19 residues. Germline V lookup: CDR1 MDHEN, CDR2 SYDVKM.